A selection of T cell receptor beta chains follows, all from one sample in a study of blood T cells in healthy people across ages. A single record per CDR3 protein comes from TCRdb applying MiXCR to the 5' RACE reads. The sample shows about 730,000 distinct CDR3 sequences, approximately 43% of them seen only once. What was sequenced was blood. Receptors were obtained from a woman aged 55-70 years in good health. Both conserved end residues are part of each CDR3. D genes are given only for firm matches. Expanded clones are given a class, and other clones once, few, many or no size at all.

>.|.|TRBV27|15|TRBJ1-2
TGTGCCAGCAGTTTATCGGGGGCGAACAGCTATGGCTACACCTTC
CASSLSGANSYGYTF
>many|.|TRBV10-3|12|TRBJ2-7
TGTGCCATCAGTGAGTCGACATACGAGCAGTACTTC
CAISESTYEQYF
>many|TRBD2|TRBV6-2/TRBV6-3|15|TRBJ2-1
TGTGCCAGCAGCCCCCTAGCGGGGGCCTACAATGAGCAGTTCTTC
CASSPLAGAYNEQFF
>.|.|TRBV7-9|15|TRBJ2-3
TGTGCCAGCAGCGTCACCCGTGCTAGCACAGATACGCAGTATTTT
CASSVTRASTDTQYF
>.|TRBD2|TRBV2|14|TRBJ2-3
TGTGCCAGCAGTGAAGCGCTAGCGGGGGATACGCAGTATTTT
CASSEALAGDTQYF
>.|TRBD2|TRBV29-1|13|TRBJ2-1
TGCAGCGTTGATAGCGGGAGGAGGAATGAGCAGTTCTTC
CSVDSGRRNEQFF
>once|TRBD2|TRBV6-5|15|TRBJ2-5
TGTGCCAGCAGTTACGCTAGCGGGAGTAAAGAGACCCAGTACTTC
CASSYASGSKETQYF
>many|.|TRBV12-3/TRBV12-4|13|TRBJ2-6
TGCGCCAGCAGCTTCTCTGGGGCCAACGTCCTGACTTTC
CASSFSGANVLTF
>.|.|TRBV12-3/TRBV12-4|14|TRBJ2-5
TGTGCCAGCAGTTTATACCCAGAGCAAGAGACCCAGTACTTC
CASSLYPEQETQYF
>few|.|TRBV29-1|14|TRBJ2-7
TGCAGCGTTGCGCGGGAATCACGAAACTTGGAACAGTACTTC
CSVARESRNLEQYF
>few|TRBD2|TRBV12-5|16|TRBJ2-7
TGTGCTAGTGGCCCGGGGGGACTAGCGGGAGTGGACGAGCAGTACTTC
CASGPGGLAGVDEQYF
>.|.|TRBV20-1|14|TRBJ1-6
TGCAGTACTAATTGGGACTTGGGAAATTCACCCCTCCACTTT
CSTNWDLGNSPLHF
>once|.|TRBV9|15|TRBJ2-3
TGTGCCAGCGGCGTCTCTAGTTCTCTGACAGATACGCAGTATTTT
CASGVSSSLTDTQYF
>.|TRBD1|TRBV6-1|16|TRBJ2-1
TGTGCCAGCAGTGAAACAGGGGCTCTTCCCTACAATGAGCAGTTCTTC
CASSETGALPYNEQFF
>once|TRBD1|TRBV4-3|14|TRBJ1-2
TGCGCCAGCAGCCAACTGACAGGGGAATATGGCTACACCTTC
CASSQLTGEYGYTF
>.|TRBD2|TRBV20-1|15|TRBJ2-1
TGCAGTGCTAGTCCGATTGGACTAGCGGGAAATGAGCAGTTCTTC
CSASPIGLAGNEQFF
>many|TRBD2|TRBV20-1|20|TRBJ2-3
TGCAGTGCCCCACCGGCCGCGGGACTAGCGGGACCCTTAGGCACAGATACGCAGTATTTT
CSAPPAAGLAGPLGTDTQYF
>.|.|TRBV3-1|14|TRBJ2-1
TGTGCCAGCAGCCAAGATAGAACCTACAATGAGCAGTTCTTC
CASSQDRTYNEQFF
>few|.|TRBV2|12|TRBJ1-2
TGTGCCAGCAGTGAAGAGAACTATGGCTACACCTTC
CASSEENYGYTF
>.|TRBD1|TRBV19|15|TRBJ1-2
TGTGCCAGTAATCCCGGGGACAGGCAAAACTATGGCTACACCTTC
CASNPGDRQNYGYTF
>.|TRBD2|TRBV20-1|14|TRBJ2-2
TGCAGTGCTAGGACTAGCCGCAACACCGGGGAGCTGTTTTTT
CSARTSRNTGELFF
>.|.|TRBV7-6|16|TRBJ2-3
TGTGCCAGCAGCTTAGCGCTCGGGTCTGACACAGATACGCAGAATTTT
CASSLALGSDTDTQNF
>.|TRBD1|TRBV5-1|15|TRBJ1-5
TGCGCCAGCAGCTACGATCTACAGGGGGGGCAGCCCCAGCATTTT
CASSYDLQGGQPQHF
>few|.|TRBV7-9|15|TRBJ2-3
TGTGCCAGCAGCGCCACAGGTAGTGTCGCAGATACGCAGTATTTT
CASSATGSVADTQYF
>.|.|TRBV6-5|14|TRBJ1-1
TGTGCCAGCAGTTATCAGGGGCTGGGAACTGAAGCTTTCTTT
CASSYQGLGTEAFF
>.|.|TRBV7-3|12|TRBJ2-1
TGTGCCAGCAGCTTAGAGCCGGGACAGCAGTTCTTC
CASSLEPGQQFF
>.|.|TRBV13|14|TRBJ2-7
TGTGCCAGCAGACTTCAAGGCAGGTCCTACGAGCAGTACTTC
CASRLQGRSYEQYF
>few|TRBD2|TRBV18|16|TRBJ2-1
TGTGCCAGCTCACCCGCCGGACTAGCGGGAAGTAGTGAGCAGTTCTTC
CASSPAGLAGSSEQFF
>few|.|TRBV5-1|18|TRBJ1-2
TGCGCCAGCAGCTTGAACACTCCGGGGCCGGGGAGCGGCTATGGCTACACCTTC
CASSLNTPGPGSGYGYTF
>few|TRBD1|TRBV5-1|15|TRBJ2-5
TGCGCCAGCAGCTTGTCGACAGGGGATGGGGAGACCCAGTACTTC
CASSLSTGDGETQYF
>.|TRBD1|TRBV9|16|TRBJ2-3
TGTGCCAGCAGCGCACCCGGGACAGCCGGCACAGATACGCAGTATTTT
CASSAPGTAGTDTQYF
>.|TRBD1|TRBV20-1|12|TRBJ2-7
TGCAGTACTAATGGACAGGGCTACGAGCAGTACTTC
CSTNGQGYEQYF
>.|.|TRBV27|14|TRBJ2-7
TGTGCCGGCAGTAGAGCAGGCAAATTTTACGAGCAGTACTTC
CAGSRAGKFYEQYF
>many|.|TRBV7-2|14|TRBJ2-3
TGTGCCAGCAGCCTCAGGCGCGACACAGATACGCAGTATTTT
CASSLRRDTDTQYF
>.|.|TRBV6-2/TRBV6-3|15|TRBJ2-1
TGTGCCAGCAGTCCATTACGCGGGTCCTACAATGAGCAGTTCTTC
CASSPLRGSYNEQFF
>.|.|TRBV2|17|TRBJ1-2
TGTGCCAGCAGCACTCACCTTGATTGGGGGCAGGACTATGGCTACACCTTC
CASSTHLDWGQDYGYTF
>.|.|TRBV5-1|12|TRBJ1-1
TGCGCCAGCAGCTTGGCTGAGACTGAAGCTTTCTTT
CASSLAETEAFF
>few|.|TRBV28|16|TRBJ2-7
TGTGCCAGCACCCCTCCCCGGGACACCGTCTCCTACGAGCAGTACTTC
CASTPPRDTVSYEQYF
>few|.|TRBV6-6|17|TRBJ2-7
TGTGCCAGCAGTTCCTCGATGGGGGGAGGAAGCTCCTACGAGCAGTACTTC
CASSSSMGGGSSYEQYF
>.|TRBD1|TRBV4-3|15|TRBJ2-7
TGCGCCAGCAGCCAAGCTTCCGGGACAGCCTACGAGCAGTACTTC
CASSQASGTAYEQYF
>once|.|TRBV7-8|12|TRBJ2-7
TGTGCCAGCAGCATAAGCCGAGAGGAGCAGTACTTC
CASSISREEQYF
>.|.|TRBV28|13|TRBJ2-7
TGTGCCAGCAGTTCCGGGACAAAGTGGGCGCAGTACTTC
CASSSGTKWAQYF
>few|.|TRBV11-2|15|TRBJ2-3
TGTGCCAGCAGTCCTCCCGGGGGGCCTAGAGATACGCAGTATTTT
CASSPPGGPRDTQYF
>.|TRBD2|TRBV28|15|TRBJ2-5
TGTGCCAGCACCTCACTAGCGGGAGGGCAAGAGACCCAGTACTTC
CASTSLAGGQETQYF
>many|TRBD1|TRBV6-2/TRBV6-3|12|TRBJ2-4
TGTGCCAGCGGGGACAGACGAAACATTCAGTACTTC
CASGDRRNIQYF
>few|TRBD2|TRBV2|15|TRBJ2-5
TGTGCCAGCATTTGGACTAGCGGGACCCAAGAGACCCAGTACTTC
CASIWTSGTQETQYF
>few|.|TRBV20-1|16|TRBJ2-5
TGCAGTGCTAGAGCTCGAACGAGGGGCCTCCAAGAGACCCAGTACTTC
CSARARTRGLQETQYF
>.|.|TRBV12-3/TRBV12-4|15|TRBJ2-1
TGTGCCAGCAGTTTGAGGGCAGGGGGGAACAATGAGCAGTTCTTC
CASSLRAGGNNEQFF
>few|TRBD2|TRBV4-2|13|TRBJ2-7
TGTGCAGCGGGGCGGGAGGCGTCCTACGAGCAGTACTTC
CAAGREASYEQYF